Ten or more counts support the clone carrying this T cell receptor beta chain. The sample belongs to a study of T cell clonality in common variable immunodeficiency. The table came from immunoSEQ multiplex PCR; TCRdb's copy has only in-frame clones and leaves some out. The sample contains 30,000 to 45,000 clones, none of them singletons. The clonotype originates from a person aged 18-70 years in good health. What was sequenced was peripheral blood mononuclear cells.

CDR3 residues: CASSLAGLAGNNEQFF. Partial CDR3 DNA: TGTGCCAGCAGTTTAGCGGGACTAGCGGGGAACAATGAG. The chain employs TRBV28 and TRBJ2-1, with TRBD2 identical over 13 bases. The missing CDR3 end, 3 residues past where the read stops, is filled in from the germline J gene. Germline lookup yields CDR1 MDHEN and CDR2 SYDVKM. The ends lost 2 bases at V and 5 bases at J; junction bases unmatched: 3. CDR3 length equals 16 residues.